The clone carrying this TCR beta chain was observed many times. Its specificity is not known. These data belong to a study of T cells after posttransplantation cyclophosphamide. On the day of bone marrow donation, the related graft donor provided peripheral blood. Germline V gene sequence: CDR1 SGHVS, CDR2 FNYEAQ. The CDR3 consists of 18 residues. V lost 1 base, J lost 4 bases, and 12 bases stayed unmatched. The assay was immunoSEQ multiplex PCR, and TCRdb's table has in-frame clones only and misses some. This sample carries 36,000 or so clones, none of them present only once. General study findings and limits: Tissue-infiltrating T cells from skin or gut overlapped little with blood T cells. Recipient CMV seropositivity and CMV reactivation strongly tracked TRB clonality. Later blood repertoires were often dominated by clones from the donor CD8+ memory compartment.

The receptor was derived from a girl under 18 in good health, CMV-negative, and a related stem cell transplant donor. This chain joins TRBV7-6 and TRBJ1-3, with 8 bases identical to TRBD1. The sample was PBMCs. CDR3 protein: CASSLGVWQGAKGNTIYF. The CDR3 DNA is TGTGCCAGCAGCTTAGGCGTCTGGCAGGGGGCTAAGGGAAACACCATATATTTT.